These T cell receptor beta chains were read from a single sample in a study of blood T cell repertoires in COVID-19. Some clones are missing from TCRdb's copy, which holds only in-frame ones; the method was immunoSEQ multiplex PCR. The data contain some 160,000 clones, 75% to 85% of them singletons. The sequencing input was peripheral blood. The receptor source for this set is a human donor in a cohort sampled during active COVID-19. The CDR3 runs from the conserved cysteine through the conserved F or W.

CDR3aa: CASSLGLAGAGEQYF; len: 15; v_gene: TRBV5-4; j_gene: TRBJ2-7
CDR3aa: CASSFGFGGNEKLFF; len: 15; v_gene: TRBV28; j_gene: TRBJ1-4
CDR3aa: CASSFDRENTEAFF; len: 14; v_gene: TRBV7-9; j_gene: TRBJ1-1
CDR3aa: CASSRTLPATNEKLFF; len: 16; v_gene: TRBV7-2; j_gene: TRBJ1-4
CDR3aa: CASSQTPTGAYYGYTF; len: 16; v_gene: TRBV4-3; j_gene: TRBJ1-2
CDR3aa: CASSPSGSGHEQYF; len: 14; v_gene: TRBV7-9; j_gene: TRBJ2-7
CDR3aa: CATSAGTSGSTWDNEQFF; len: 18; v_gene: TRBV24-1; j_gene: TRBJ2-1
CDR3aa: CASSFLTGGNSPLHF; len: 15; v_gene: TRBV5-6; j_gene: TRBJ1-6
CDR3aa: CAISEKERGRDYGYTF; len: 16; v_gene: TRBV10-3; j_gene: TRBJ1-2
CDR3aa: CASSLGGTGGYEQYF; len: 15; v_gene: TRBV5-1; j_gene: TRBJ2-7
CDR3aa: CASSAGLNTGELFF; len: 14; v_gene: TRBV7-2; j_gene: TRBJ2-2
CDR3aa: CASSESKRQGLANQPQHF; len: 18; v_gene: TRBV10-1; j_gene: TRBJ1-5
CDR3aa: CASSPGTGLNEQYF; len: 14; v_gene: TRBV27; j_gene: TRBJ2-7
CDR3aa: CASTTSPRGTGNTIYF; len: 16; v_gene: TRBV7-3; j_gene: TRBJ1-3
CDR3aa: CASRTSGYLGTQYF; len: 14; v_gene: TRBV6-5; j_gene: TRBJ2-5
CDR3aa: CASSYAIAGARSEQYF; len: 16; v_gene: TRBV6-5; j_gene: TRBJ2-7
CDR3aa: CASSLPGQGQGEQYF; len: 15; v_gene: TRBV7-9; j_gene: TRBJ2-7
CDR3aa: CASSQVQANEKLFF; len: 14; v_gene: TRBV3-1/TRBV3-2; j_gene: TRBJ1-4
CDR3aa: CASGGTVTDPHEKLFF; len: 16; v_gene: TRBV7-9; j_gene: TRBJ1-4
CDR3aa: CASSTRQDRAYEQYF; len: 15; v_gene: TRBV28; j_gene: TRBJ2-7
CDR3aa: CASSHRGGATNEKLFF; len: 16; v_gene: TRBV11-1; j_gene: TRBJ1-4
CDR3aa: CASSLAGTGRSPLHF; len: 15; v_gene: TRBV5-1; j_gene: TRBJ1-6
CDR3aa: CSASTQQGVDGYTF; len: 14; v_gene: TRBV20-1; j_gene: TRBJ1-2
CDR3aa: CASSYRDRGLYEQYF; len: 15; v_gene: TRBV6-5; j_gene: TRBJ2-7
CDR3aa: CATLPGPENPYEQYF; len: 15; v_gene: TRBV19; j_gene: TRBJ2-7
CDR3aa: CASSQPPGNEQYF; len: 13; v_gene: TRBV11-2; j_gene: TRBJ2-7
CDR3aa: CASSSVRRVNQPQHF; len: 15; v_gene: TRBV6-6; j_gene: TRBJ1-5
CDR3aa: CASSTRQVGEAFF; len: 13; v_gene: TRBV6-6; j_gene: TRBJ1-1
CDR3aa: CASSLGRVSEQYF; len: 13; v_gene: TRBV11-3; j_gene: TRBJ2-7
CDR3aa: CASSPAAPTDTQYF; len: 14; v_gene: TRBV18; j_gene: TRBJ2-3
CDR3aa: CASRTGQGRNTEAFF; len: 15; v_gene: TRBV12-2; j_gene: TRBJ1-1
CDR3aa: CASSSSGGNLDEQYF; len: 15; v_gene: TRBV7-3; j_gene: TRBJ2-7
CDR3aa: CATSDSRTTMETQYF; len: 15; v_gene: TRBV24-1; j_gene: TRBJ2-5
CDR3aa: CASGTTSYNEQFF; len: 13; v_gene: TRBV28; j_gene: TRBJ2-1
CDR3aa: CASGHRGSNQPQHF; len: 14; v_gene: TRBV19; j_gene: TRBJ1-5
CDR3aa: CASSLVRQSYGYTF; len: 14; v_gene: TRBV5-1; j_gene: TRBJ1-2
CDR3aa: CASSPQGAGTEAFF; len: 14; v_gene: TRBV27; j_gene: TRBJ1-1
CDR3aa: CASSLSGGVYNSPLHF; len: 16; v_gene: TRBV27; j_gene: TRBJ1-6
CDR3aa: CASSLLVNQPQHF; len: 13; v_gene: TRBV28; j_gene: TRBJ1-5
CDR3aa: CASSSSGGTERSYTF; len: 15; v_gene: TRBV11-2; j_gene: TRBJ1-2
CDR3aa: CASSQDHIGGEQFF; len: 14; v_gene: TRBV4-1; j_gene: TRBJ2-1
CDR3aa: CASSFGLKNIQYF; len: 13; v_gene: TRBV6-5; j_gene: TRBJ2-4
CDR3aa: CASIEQGSVRGTEAFF; len: 16; v_gene: TRBV28; j_gene: TRBJ1-1
CDR3aa: CASSTLGEQPYEQYF; len: 15; v_gene: TRBV7-9; j_gene: TRBJ2-7
CDR3aa: CASSVVGERGRVEQYF; len: 16; v_gene: TRBV9; j_gene: TRBJ2-7
CDR3aa: CASSQDWTSGMPTYEQYF; len: 18; v_gene: TRBV4-2; j_gene: TRBJ2-7
CDR3aa: CASSFTGGEQYF; len: 12; v_gene: TRBV27; j_gene: TRBJ2-7
CDR3aa: CASSSGGRGQNTEAFF; len: 16; v_gene: TRBV7-6; j_gene: TRBJ1-1
CDR3aa: CASSLLDSILNEQFF; len: 15; v_gene: TRBV5-5; j_gene: TRBJ2-1
CDR3aa: CASTPFGGTEAFF; len: 13; v_gene: TRBV25-1; j_gene: TRBJ1-1